This TCR beta chain appears in the sequencing data of a study of tissue T cells after allogeneic stem cell transplantation (dated by TCRdb to about 2022). Study-level background: Using research autopsies of patients with and without GVHD, plus mouse models of GVHD, the study profiled TCR beta repertoires across many tissues. The human part of the study was a prospective observational study with no blinding and no randomization. Findings and caveats that apply to the study as a whole: In both patients and mice, only a limited portion of the TCR repertoire detected in tissues was captured by blood and spleen T cells. Sampling depth was acknowledged as a limitation, and the patient cohort was both small and clinically heterogeneous. Which tissue TCRs were alloreactive or antigen-specific was not determined in the study, and some clones might have been persisting host cells. Within patients, how anatomically similar tissues were was a major factor shaping TCR repertoire composition, regardless of disease or transplant status. Few T cell clones were found to be shared across patients, but shared repertoire signatures across patients were revealed in a tissue-specific fashion by motif-based clustering.

This clone is deemed medium-sized (0.01 to 0.1%). Its antigen specificity is not known. In this entry, gene names and germline sequences are mouse ones. The read is 1 residue too short to cover the CDR3 end, so that end is filled in from the germline J gene. Receptors were amplified or captured by the immunoSEQ multiplex PCR assay. TCRbeta CDR3 sequencing was done by Adaptive Biotechnologies at survey depth, reporting CDR3 sequences, V/J genes, productive frequency and template counts. TCR beta CDR3 regions were amplified from genomic DNA rather than RNA. The original methods were these. Jensen-Shannon divergence was used to quantify pairwise repertoire overlap between tissues, with a value of 1 indicating complete divergence and a value of 0 indicating identical repertoires. Tissues were clustered by single-linkage agglomerative hierarchical clustering of pairwise JSD values, and the clustering results were displayed as dendrograms. GLIPH2 was run on all patient samples with simulation_depth 1000, kmer_min_depth 3 and cdr3_length_cutoff 8, and groups with more than two unique CDR3s were retained. A standardized tissue-overlap score was calculated by extrapolating Jaccard GLIPH-group overlap across patients to a standard repertoire size of 1000 clones. Associations of diversity with clinical or experimental variables used linear mixed-effect models with tissue fixed effects and individual random effects. Entries here come from immuneACCESS through TCRdb and include only in-frame sequences with V and J called. Some clones fail to appear in such tables; in the studies checked, an unresolved V gene covers under half of the shortfall, and the cause of the remainder is unknown. The V and J calls and clone size are taken from that table; D and trimming were inferred from the DNA. The sample table lists 7,500 to 9,500 clones, 45% of them with a count of one. The ten largest clones add up to 6.5% to 9% of the sample.

Read against the paper, the sample's time point label means: mouse harvest day 7 after allogeneic transplant. Each mouse graft, delivered by tail vein injection, combined 10^6 splenic CD5+ T cells with 10^7 T-cell-depleted bone marrow cells. GVHD in mice was modeled with a major MHC-mismatch B6 (H2b) into BALB/c (H2d) model, and tissues were profiled at day 7 or 14. Mouse tissues and retro-orbital blood were harvested on day 7 or 14 post-transplant using separate sterile tools per animal; livers were flushed beforehand. Before genomic DNA isolation with the DNeasy Blood & Tissue Kit, mouse tissues were minced with razor blades in buffered saline. The CDR3 spans 13 residues, from the cysteine through the phenylalanine. Shown are 36 bases from within the CDR3, in frame from base 1. For CDR1 and CDR2, the germline V gene lists GKSSPN and SITVG. The V end loses 3 bases and the J end loses 0 bases, and a stretch of 8 bases separates them.

The clonotype was recovered from a female BALB/c mouse given C57BL/6 T cells with graft-versus-host disease after an allogeneic hematopoietic cell transplant. Material for sequencing was gut tissue. The chain joins TRBV31 to TRBJ1-1, with TRBD1 tentatively as D gene (5 bases match). CDR3 DNA, as far as it was read: TGTGCCTGGAGGGGACTGGCAAACACAGAAGTCTTC. The resulting protein is CAWRGLANTEVF. The whole CDR3 is CAWRGLANTEVFF.